The clone carrying this TCR beta chain came up a few times. The antigen remains undetermined. Through a sample-barcoded 5' primer and a J-beta primer mix, a second PCR was run for about 6 to 12 cycles. Using its own MiXCR run on the 5' RACE reads, TCRdb lists one record per CDR3 protein. The data show over 950,000 distinct CDR3 sequences, with 51% seen just once and 20% to 25% held by the top ten. Peripheral blood was drawn, approximately 9.7 milliliters per donor. The study isolated at least 6 million PBMCs from each sample. The germline V and J ends were trimmed by 4 bases and 6 bases, with 17 bases remaining between them. Germline assignment: CDR1 SGHRS and CDR2 YFSETQ. CDR3 length: 15 residues. These data belong to a study of blood T cells in healthy people across ages. Findings and caveats of the study: The study found TCR beta diversity correlated strongly with naive T cell percentage. Using unsorted PBMCs precluded a conclusive naive versus antigen-experienced comparison.

The genes are TRBV5-1 and TRBJ2-1; D possibly corresponds to TRBD2 (5 bases). The receptor comes from a woman aged 55-70 years in good health. The sample consisted of blood. The CDR3 DNA sequence: TGCGCCAGCAGCCTCACTAGAGGAGATGGCAATGAGCAGTTCTTC. The encoded protein is CASSLTRGDGNEQFF.